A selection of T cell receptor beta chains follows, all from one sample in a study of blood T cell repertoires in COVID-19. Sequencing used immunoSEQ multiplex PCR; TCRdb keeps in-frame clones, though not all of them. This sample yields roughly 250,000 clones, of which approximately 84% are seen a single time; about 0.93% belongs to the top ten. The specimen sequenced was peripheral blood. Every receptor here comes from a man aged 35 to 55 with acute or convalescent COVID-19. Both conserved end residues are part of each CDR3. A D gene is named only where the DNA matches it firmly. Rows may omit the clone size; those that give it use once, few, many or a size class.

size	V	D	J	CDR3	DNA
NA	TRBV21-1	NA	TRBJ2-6	CASSKGGVAKLSGANVLTF	TGTGCCAGCAGCAAAGGAGGTGTGGCGAAACTCTCTGGGGCCAACGTCCTGACTTTC
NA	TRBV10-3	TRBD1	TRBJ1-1	CAVLQGQNTEAFF	TGTGCCGTTCTACAGGGGCAGAACACTGAAGCTTTCTTT
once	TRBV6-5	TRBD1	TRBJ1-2	CASSYQGQGYGYTF	TGTGCCAGCAGTTACCAGGGACAGGGGTATGGCTACACCTTC
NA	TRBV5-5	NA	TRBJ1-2	CASSLAPSLGGYTF	TGTGCCAGCAGCTTGGCGCCCAGTCTAGGCGGCTACACCTTC
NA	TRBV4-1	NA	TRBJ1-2	CASSPSEGWKGYGYTF	TGCGCCAGCAGCCCCTCGGAGGGTTGGAAAGGCTATGGCTACACCTTC
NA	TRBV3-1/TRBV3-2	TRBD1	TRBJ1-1	CASMRTGGAEAFF	TGTGCCAGCATGCGGACAGGGGGGGCTGAAGCTTTCTTT
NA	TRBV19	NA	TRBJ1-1	CASSYRTQVRNTEAFF	TGTGCCAGTAGCTACCGGACACAGGTGAGGAACACTGAAGCTTTCTTT
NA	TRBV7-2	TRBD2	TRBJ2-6	CASSLAGGGQGVRGANVLTF	TGTGCCAGCAGCTTAGCCGGGGGGGGCCAGGGTGTGAGAGGGGCCAACGTCCTGACTTTC
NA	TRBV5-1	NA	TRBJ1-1	CASSLQQNTEAFF	TGCGCCAGCAGCTTACAGCAAAACACTGAAGCTTTCTTT
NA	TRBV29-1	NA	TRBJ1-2	CSVSDRNGLFYGYTF	TGCAGCGTGTCAGACAGAAACGGGCTATTCTATGGCTACACCTTC
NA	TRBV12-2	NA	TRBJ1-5	CASRRGRNQPQHF	TGTGCAAGTCGAAGGGGGCGAAATCAGCCCCAGCATTTT
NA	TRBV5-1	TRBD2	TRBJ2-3	CASKQKRTSGGATTDTQYF	TGCGCCAGCAAACAAAAGAGAACTAGCGGGGGGGCCACTACAGATACGCAGTATTTT
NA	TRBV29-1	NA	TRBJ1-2	CSVENREGYTF	TGCAGCGTTGAGAACAGGGAAGGCTACACCTTC
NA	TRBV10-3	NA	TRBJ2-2	CAIRSGRNTGELFF	TGTGCCATCAGGTCCGGGAGGAACACCGGGGAGCTGTTTTTT
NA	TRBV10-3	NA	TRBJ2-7	CAIVTEYYEQYF	TGTGCCATCGTAACAGAATACTACGAGCAGTACTTC
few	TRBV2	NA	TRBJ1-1	CASSEWFEMNTEAFF	TGTGCCAGCAGTGAATGGTTTGAGATGAACACTGAAGCTTTCTTT
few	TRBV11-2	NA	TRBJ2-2	CASSRTNTGELFF	TGTGCCAGCAGCCGTACAAACACCGGGGAGCTGTTTTTT
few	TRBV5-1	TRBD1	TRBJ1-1	CASSFNDRGPTEAFF	TGCGCCAGCAGCTTCAATGACAGGGGGCCCACTGAAGCTTTCTTT
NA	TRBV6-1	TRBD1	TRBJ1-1	CASSAGGMNTEAFF	TGTGCCAGCAGCGCAGGGGGGATGAACACTGAAGCTTTCTTT
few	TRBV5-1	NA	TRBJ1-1	CASSLIAGMNTEAFF	TGCGCCAGCAGCTTAATCGCAGGCATGAACACTGAAGCTTTCTTT
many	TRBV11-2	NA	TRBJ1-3	CASSFSSASGNTIYF	TGTGCCAGCAGCTTTTCCAGTGCCTCTGGAAACACCATATATTTT
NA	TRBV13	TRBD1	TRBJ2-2	CASSLAPGQGFTGELFF	TGTGCCAGCAGCTTAGCCCCGGGACAGGGCTTCACCGGGGAGCTGTTTTTT
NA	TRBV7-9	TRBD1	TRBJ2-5	CASSLRDSQETQYF	TGTGCCAGCAGCCTTCGGGACAGCCAAGAGACCCAGTACTTC
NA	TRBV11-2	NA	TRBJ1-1	CASSLRQARKAFF	TGTGCCAGCAGCTTACGTCAGGCCCGGAAAGCTTTCTTT
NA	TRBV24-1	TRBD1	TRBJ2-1	CATSDSRGLQFF	TGTGCCACCAGTGATAGTAGGGGGCTGCAGTTCTTC
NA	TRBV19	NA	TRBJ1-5	CASSSESNNQPQHF	TGTGCCAGTAGTTCGGAGTCTAACAATCAGCCCCAGCATTTT
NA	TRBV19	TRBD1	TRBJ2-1	CASRGGGQGSIYSYNEQFF	TGTGCCAGTAGGGGAGGGGGACAGGGATCAATTTACTCCTACAATGAGCAGTTCTTC
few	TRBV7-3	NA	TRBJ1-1	CASSLSGVTEAFF	TGTGCCAGCAGCTTATCCGGAGTCACTGAAGCTTTCTTT
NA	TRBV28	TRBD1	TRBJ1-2	CASRLQGAKGYTF	TGTGCCAGCAGACTTCAGGGGGCAAAGGGCTACACCTTC
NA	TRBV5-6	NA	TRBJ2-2	CASSAGVTNTGELFF	TGTGCCAGCAGCGCAGGGGTAACCAACACCGGGGAGCTGTTTTTT
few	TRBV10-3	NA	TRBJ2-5	CAIKAGDSSGVQETQYF	TGTGCCATCAAAGCAGGGGACTCGAGCGGGGTCCAAGAGACCCAGTACTTC
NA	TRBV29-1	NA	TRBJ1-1	CSAGVGGGTEAFF	TGCAGCGCCGGAGTGGGGGGAGGGACTGAAGCTTTCTTT
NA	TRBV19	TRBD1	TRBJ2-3	CATRDRGTDTQYF	TGTGCCACCCGGGACAGGGGCACAGATACGCAGTATTTT
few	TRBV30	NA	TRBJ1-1	CAAHRGILTEAFF	TGTGCCGCCCATAGGGGGATATTGACTGAAGCTTTCTTT
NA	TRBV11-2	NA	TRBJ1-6	CASTVRGIVGNSPLHF	TGTGCCAGCACCGTAAGGGGGATCGTAGGCAATTCACCCCTCCACTTT
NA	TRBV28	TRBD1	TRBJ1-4	CASSLMDRESNEKLFF	TGTGCCAGCAGTTTAATGGACAGGGAGTCTAATGAAAAACTGTTTTTT
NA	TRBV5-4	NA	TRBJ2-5	CASTGRNQETQYF	TGTGCCAGCACCGGCAGGAACCAAGAGACCCAGTACTTC
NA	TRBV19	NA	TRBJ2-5	CASSIRGPEETQYF	TGTGCCAGTAGTATCAGGGGCCCGGAAGAGACCCAGTACTTC
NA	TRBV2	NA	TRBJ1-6	CASSRSGPDSPLHF	TGTGCCAGCAGTAGATCTGGGCCTGATTCACCCCTCCACTTT
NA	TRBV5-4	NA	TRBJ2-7	CASSISGGQLYF	TGTGCCAGCAGTATATCGGGCGGGCAACTGTACTTC
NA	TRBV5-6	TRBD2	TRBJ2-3	CASTPGTSGGTDTQYF	TGTGCCAGCACCCCAGGAACTAGCGGGGGCACAGATACGCAGTATTTT
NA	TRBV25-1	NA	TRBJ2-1	CASSEWPPETSNEQFF	TGTGCCAGCAGTGAATGGCCACCCGAAACTAGCAATGAGCAGTTCTTC
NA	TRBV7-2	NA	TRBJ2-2	CASSLNRGGELFF	TGTGCCAGCAGCTTAAACCGGGGCGGGGAGCTGTTTTTT
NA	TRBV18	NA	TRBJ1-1	CASSPPRQTLREAFF	TGTGCCAGCTCACCACCGCGGCAGACGCTAAGGGAAGCTTTCTTT
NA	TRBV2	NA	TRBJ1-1	CASSTTRNTEAFF	TGTGCCAGCAGTACCACAAGGAACACTGAAGCTTTCTTT